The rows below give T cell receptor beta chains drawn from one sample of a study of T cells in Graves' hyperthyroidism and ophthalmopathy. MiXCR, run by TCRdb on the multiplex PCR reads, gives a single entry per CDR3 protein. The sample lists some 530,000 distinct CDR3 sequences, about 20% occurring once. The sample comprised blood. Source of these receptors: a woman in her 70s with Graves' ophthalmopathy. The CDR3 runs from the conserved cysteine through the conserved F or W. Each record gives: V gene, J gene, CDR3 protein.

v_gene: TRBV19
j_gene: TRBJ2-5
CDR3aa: CASSASSTGTIQETQYF

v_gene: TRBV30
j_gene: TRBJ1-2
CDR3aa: CAWTDRDREGYTF

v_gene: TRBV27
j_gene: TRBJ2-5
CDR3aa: CASSFTYQETQYF

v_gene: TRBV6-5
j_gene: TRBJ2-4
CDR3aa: CASSYSMGFVQYF

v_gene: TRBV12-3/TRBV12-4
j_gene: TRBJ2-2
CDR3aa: CASSRGAGTGELFF

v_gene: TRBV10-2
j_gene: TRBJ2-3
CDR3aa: CASSEARMPDTQYF

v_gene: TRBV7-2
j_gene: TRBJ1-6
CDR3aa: CASSRKQGENSPLHF

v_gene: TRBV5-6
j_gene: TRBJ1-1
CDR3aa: CASSYRAGMNTEAFF

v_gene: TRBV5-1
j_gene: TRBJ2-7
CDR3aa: CASSPAGTATYEQYF

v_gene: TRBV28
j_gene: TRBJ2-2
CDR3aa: CASSLFRAGELFF

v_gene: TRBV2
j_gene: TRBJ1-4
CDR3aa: CASSGEDEKLFF

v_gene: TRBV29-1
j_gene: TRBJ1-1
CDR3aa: CSVPVGTEAFF

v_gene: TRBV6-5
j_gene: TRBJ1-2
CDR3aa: CASSYLPTPTLNYGYTF

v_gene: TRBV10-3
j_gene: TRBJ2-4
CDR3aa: CAISEGAKNIQYF

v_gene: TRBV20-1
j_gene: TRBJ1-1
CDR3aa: CSARDSGGAFF

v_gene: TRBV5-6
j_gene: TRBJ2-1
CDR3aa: CASSPTVGEQFF

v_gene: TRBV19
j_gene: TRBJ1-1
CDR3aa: CASIQQGAVSTEAFF

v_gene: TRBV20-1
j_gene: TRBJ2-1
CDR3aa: CSARPASGMYSGNEQFF

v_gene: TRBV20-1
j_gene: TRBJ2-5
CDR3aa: CSGTRDRETQYF

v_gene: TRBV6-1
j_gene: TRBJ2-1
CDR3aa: CASRGQVAYNEQFF

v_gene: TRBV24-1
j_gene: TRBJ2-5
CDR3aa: CATSDPRSSGETQYF

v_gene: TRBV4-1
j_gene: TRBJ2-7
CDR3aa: CASSHGPVAYEQYF

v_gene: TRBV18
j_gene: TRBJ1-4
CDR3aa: CASSGQINEKLFF

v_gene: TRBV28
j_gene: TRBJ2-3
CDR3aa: CASTPRGVGLSTDTQYF

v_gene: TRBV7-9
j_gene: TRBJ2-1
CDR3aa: CASSWTGDEQFF

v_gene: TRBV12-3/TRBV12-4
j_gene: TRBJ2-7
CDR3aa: CASRLTGGLDEQYF

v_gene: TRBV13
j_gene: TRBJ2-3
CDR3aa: CASSHGGVLSDTQYF

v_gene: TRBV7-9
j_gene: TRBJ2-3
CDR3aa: CASSLGRTSGSLTGADTQYF

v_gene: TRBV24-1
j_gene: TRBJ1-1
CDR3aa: CATIPMTGKNTEAFF

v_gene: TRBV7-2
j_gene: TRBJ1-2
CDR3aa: CASSLEPGGLHGYTF

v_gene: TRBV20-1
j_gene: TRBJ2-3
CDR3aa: CSARGGRDTQYF

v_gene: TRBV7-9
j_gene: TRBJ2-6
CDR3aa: CASSGHRGGIWANVLTF

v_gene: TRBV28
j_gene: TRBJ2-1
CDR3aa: CASSWVRDSAFRNEQFF

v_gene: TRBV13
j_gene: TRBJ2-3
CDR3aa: CASSLVTGVVGDTQYF

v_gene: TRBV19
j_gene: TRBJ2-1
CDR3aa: CASSMGRGYNEQFF

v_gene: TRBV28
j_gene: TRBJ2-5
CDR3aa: CASSFHTSGEETQYF

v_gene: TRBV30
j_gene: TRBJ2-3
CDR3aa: CAWKLAGTDTQYF

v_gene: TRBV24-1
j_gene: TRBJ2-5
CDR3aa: CATRARISETQYF

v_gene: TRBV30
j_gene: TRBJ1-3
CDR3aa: CAWSGGTGSGNTIYF